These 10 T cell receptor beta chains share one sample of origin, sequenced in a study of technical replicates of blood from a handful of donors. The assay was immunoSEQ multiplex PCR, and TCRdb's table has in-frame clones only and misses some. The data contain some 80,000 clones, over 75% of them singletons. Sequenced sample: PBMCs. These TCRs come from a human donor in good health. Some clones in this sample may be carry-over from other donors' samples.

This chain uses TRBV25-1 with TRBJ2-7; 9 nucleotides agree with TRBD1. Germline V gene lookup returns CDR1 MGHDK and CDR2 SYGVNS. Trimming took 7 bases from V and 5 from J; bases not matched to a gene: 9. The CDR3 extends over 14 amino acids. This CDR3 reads CASTVTGGFNEQYF. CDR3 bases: TGTGCCAGCACCGTGACAGGGGGATTCAACGAGCAGTACTTC.

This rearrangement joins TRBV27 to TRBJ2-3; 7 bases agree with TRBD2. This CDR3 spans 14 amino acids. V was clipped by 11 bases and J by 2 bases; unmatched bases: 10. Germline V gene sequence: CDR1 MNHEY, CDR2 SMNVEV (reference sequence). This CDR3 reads CAGCPGGNTDTQYF. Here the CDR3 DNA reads TGTGCCGGTTGCCCCGGGGGGAACACAGATACGCAGTATTTT.

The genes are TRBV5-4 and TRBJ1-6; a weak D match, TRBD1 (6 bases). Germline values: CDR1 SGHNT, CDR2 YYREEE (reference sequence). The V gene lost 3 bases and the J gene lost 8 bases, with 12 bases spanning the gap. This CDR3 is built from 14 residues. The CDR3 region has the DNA TGTGCCAGCAGCTCCGGGACAAGGGATTCACCCCTCCACTTT. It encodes CASSSGTRDSPLHF.

The CDR3, as DNA: TGTGCCAGCAGTGAACCGGGGCTGGGTAGCGGGGGAGAGACCCAGTACTTC. Amino acids: CASSEPGLGSGGETQYF. The chain recombines TRBV2 with TRBJ2-5; TRBD2 aligns across 9 bases. The CDR3 extends over 17 amino acids. Germline-derived CDR1 and CDR2 are SNHLY and FYNNEI. The V gene end was trimmed by 2 bases and the J gene end by 4 bases; junction bases not matched to a gene: 11. The complete variable domain, with remaining parts taken from reference TRBV2 and TRBJ2-5, reads EPEVTQTPSHQVTQMGQEVILRCVPISNHLYFYWYRQILGQKVEFLVSFYNNEISEKSEIFDDQFSVERPDGSNFTLKIRSTKLEDSAMYFCASSEPGLGSGGETQYFGPGTRLLVL.

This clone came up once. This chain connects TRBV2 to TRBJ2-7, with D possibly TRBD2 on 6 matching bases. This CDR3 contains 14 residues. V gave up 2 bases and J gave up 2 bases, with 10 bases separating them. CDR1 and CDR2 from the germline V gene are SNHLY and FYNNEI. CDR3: CASSELGLAYEQYF. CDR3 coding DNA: TGTGCCAGCAGTGAATTGGGACTCGCCTACGAGCAGTACTTC.

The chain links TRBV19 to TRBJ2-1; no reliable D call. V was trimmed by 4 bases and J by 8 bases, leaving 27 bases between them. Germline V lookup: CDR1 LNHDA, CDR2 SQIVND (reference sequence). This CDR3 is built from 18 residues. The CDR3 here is CASSKIRVRVGSEDEQFF. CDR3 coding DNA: TGTGCCAGTAGTAAAATTCGGGTCCGGGTCGGAAGTGAGGATGAGCAGTTCTTC.

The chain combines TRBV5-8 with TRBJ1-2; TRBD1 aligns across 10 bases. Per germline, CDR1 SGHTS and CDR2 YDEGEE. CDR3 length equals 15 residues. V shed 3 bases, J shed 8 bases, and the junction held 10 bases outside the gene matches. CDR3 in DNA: TGTGCCAGCAGCTCCGGAGGGGACAGGGGTGGCGGCTACACCTTC. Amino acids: CASSSGGDRGGGYTF.

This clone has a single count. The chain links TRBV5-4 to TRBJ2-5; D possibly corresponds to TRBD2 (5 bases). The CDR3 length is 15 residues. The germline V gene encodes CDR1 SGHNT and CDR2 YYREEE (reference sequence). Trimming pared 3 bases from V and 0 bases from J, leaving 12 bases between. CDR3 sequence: CASSWTASYQETQYF. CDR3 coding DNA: TGTGCCAGCAGCTGGACTGCTTCCTACCAAGAGACCCAGTACTTC.

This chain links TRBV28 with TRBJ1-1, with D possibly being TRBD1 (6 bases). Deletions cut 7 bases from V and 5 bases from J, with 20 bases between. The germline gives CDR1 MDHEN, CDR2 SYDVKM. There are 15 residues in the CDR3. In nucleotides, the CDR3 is TGTGCCAGCATCAATGGGGGGGCAGGCTGGACTGAAGCTTTCTTT. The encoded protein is CASINGGAGWTEAFF.

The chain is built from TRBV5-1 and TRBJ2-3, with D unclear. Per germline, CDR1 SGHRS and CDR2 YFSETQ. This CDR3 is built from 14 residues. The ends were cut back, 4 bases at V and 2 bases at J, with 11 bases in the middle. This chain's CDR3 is CASSPQSHTDTQYF. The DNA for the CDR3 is TGCGCCAGCAGCCCCCAATCCCACACAGATACGCAGTATTTT.